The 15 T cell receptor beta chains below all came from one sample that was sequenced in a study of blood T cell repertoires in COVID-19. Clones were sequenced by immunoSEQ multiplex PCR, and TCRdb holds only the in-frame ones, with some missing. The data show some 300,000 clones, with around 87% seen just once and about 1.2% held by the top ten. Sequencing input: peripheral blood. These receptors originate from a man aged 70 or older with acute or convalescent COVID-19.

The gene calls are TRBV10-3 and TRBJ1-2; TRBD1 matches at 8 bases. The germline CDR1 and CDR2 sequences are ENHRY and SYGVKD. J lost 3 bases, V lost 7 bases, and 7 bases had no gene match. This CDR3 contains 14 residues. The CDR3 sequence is CAINEQGGDYGYTF. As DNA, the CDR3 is TGTGCCATCAATGAACAGGGGGGGGACTATGGCTACACCTTC.

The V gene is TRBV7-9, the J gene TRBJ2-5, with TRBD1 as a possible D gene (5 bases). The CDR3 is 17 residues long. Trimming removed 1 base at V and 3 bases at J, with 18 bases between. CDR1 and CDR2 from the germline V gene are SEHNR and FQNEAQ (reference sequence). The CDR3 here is CASSLEAYQGWEETQYF. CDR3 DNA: TGTGCCAGCAGCTTAGAGGCCTATCAGGGTTGGGAAGAGACCCAGTACTTC.

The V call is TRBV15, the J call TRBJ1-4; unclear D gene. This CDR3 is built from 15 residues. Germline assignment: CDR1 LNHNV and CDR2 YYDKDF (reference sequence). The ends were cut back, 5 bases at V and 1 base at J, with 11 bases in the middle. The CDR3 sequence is CATSRGVGTNEKLFF. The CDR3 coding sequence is TGTGCCACCAGCCGGGGAGTGGGAACTAATGAAAAACTGTTTTTT.

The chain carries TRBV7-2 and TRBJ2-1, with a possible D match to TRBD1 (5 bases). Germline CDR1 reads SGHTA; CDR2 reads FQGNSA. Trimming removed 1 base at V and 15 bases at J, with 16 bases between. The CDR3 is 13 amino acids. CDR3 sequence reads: CASSLGQRQRRFF. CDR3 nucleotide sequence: TGTGCCAGCAGCTTAGGACAGAGGCAGAGGCGGTTCTTC.

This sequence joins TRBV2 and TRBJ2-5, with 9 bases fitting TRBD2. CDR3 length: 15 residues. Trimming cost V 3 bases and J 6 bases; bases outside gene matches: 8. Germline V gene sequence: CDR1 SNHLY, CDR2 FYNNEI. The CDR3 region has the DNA TGTGCCAGCAGTGATTCGGCGGGAGGGATGAAGACCCAGTACTTC. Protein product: CASSDSAGGMKTQYF.

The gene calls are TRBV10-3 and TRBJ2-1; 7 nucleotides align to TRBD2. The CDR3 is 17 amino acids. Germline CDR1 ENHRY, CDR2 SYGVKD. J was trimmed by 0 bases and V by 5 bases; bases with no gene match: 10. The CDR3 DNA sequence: TGTGCCATCAGTTCCTCCCCGGGAGGCAGCTCCTACAATGAGCAGTTCTTC. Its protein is CAISSSPGGSSYNEQFF.

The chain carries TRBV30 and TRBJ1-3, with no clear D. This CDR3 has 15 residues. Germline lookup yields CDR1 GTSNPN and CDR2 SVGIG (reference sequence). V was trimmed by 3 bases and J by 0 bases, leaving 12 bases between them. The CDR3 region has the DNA TGTGCCTGGAGCTCACAAAAACACTCTGGAAACACCATATATTTT. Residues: CAWSSQKHSGNTIYF.

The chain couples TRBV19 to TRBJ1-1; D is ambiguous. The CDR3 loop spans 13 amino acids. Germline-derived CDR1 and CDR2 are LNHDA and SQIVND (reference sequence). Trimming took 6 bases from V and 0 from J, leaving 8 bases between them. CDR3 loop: CASRTLLNTEAFF. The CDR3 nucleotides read TGTGCCAGTAGGACACTTTTGAACACTGAAGCTTTCTTT.

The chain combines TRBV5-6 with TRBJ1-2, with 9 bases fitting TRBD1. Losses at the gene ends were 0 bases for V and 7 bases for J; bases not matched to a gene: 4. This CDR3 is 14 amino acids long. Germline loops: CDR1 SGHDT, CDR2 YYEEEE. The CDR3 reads CASSLGQGVTGYTF. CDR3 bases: TGTGCCAGCAGCTTGGGACAGGGGGTGACTGGCTACACCTTC.

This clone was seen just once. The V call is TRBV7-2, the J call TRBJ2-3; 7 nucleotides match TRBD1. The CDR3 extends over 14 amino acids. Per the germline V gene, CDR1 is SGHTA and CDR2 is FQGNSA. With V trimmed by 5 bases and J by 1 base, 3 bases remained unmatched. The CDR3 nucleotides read TGTGCCAGCAGCCACGACAGGGGCACAGATACGCAGTATTTT. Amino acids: CASSHDRGTDTQYF.

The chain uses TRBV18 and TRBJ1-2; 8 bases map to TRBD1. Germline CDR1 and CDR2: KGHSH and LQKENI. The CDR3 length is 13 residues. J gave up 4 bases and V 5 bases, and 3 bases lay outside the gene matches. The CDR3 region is CASSATGAYGYTF. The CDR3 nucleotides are TGTGCCAGCTCAGCGACAGGGGCCTATGGCTACACCTTC.

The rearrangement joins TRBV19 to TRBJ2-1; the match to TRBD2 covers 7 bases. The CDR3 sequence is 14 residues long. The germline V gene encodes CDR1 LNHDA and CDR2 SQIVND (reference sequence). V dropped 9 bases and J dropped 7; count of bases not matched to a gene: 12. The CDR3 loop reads CASRNFQGGNEQFF. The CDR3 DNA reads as TGTGCCAGCCGAAATTTTCAGGGAGGGAATGAGCAGTTCTTC.

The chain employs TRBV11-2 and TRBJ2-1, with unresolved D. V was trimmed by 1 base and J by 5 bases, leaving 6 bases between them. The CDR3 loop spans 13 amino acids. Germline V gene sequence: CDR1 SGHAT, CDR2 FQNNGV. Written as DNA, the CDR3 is TGTGCCAGCAGCTTAGGGCGGCACAATGAGCAGTTCTTC. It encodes CASSLGRHNEQFF.

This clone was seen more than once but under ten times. This CDR3 is CASSLGSGGAKNIQYF. The CDR3 coding sequence is TGTGCCAGCAGCTTAGGTTCAGGGGGAGCCAAAAACATTCAGTACTTC. J is TRBJ2-4 and V is TRBV5-4, with TRBD1 matching over 7 bases. Germline V gives CDR1 SGHNT, CDR2 YYREEE (reference sequence). The ends lost 2 bases at V and 0 bases at J; junction bases unmatched: 5. The length of the CDR3 is 16 residues.

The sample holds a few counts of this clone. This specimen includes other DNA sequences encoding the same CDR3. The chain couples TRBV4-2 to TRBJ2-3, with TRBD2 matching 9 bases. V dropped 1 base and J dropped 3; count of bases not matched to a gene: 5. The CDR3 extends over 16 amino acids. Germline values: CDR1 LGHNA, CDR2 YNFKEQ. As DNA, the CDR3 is TGTGCCAGCAGCCAAGGTAGTAGCGGGGGAACAGATACGCAGTATTTT. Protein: CASSQGSSGGTDTQYF.